What follows are 5 T cell receptor beta chains derived from one specimen sequenced in a study of blood T cell repertoires in COVID-19. Assay used: immunoSEQ multiplex PCR; TCRdb lists only in-frame clones, some missing. The top ten clones hold less than 3.5% of a sample with 250,000 to 400,000 clones, almost 90% of them seen once. Sequencing used peripheral blood. These receptors were obtained from a woman in her twenties or thirties with COVID-19, enrolled during active disease.

In its sample, this clone was seen a few times. The chain joins TRBV19 to TRBJ1-5; D remains unclear. The V end lost 7 bases, the J end lost 1 base, and 11 bases lay between the germline ends. The V gene's germline CDR1 is LNHDA and CDR2 SQIVND (reference sequence). This CDR3 spans 14 amino acids. The CDR3 here is CASTRMRSNQPQHF. The CDR3 DNA sequence: TGTGCCAGTACGAGGATGAGGAGCAATCAGCCCCAGCATTTT.

The chain recombines TRBV13 with TRBJ2-7; D gene ambiguous. CDR1 and CDR2 from the germline V gene are PRHDT and FYEKMQ (reference sequence). The V end lost 3 bases, the J end lost 3 bases, and 12 bases lay between the germline ends. This CDR3 has 14 residues. The chain's CDR3 is CASSFGQRDYEQYF. For the CDR3, the DNA is TGTGCCAGCAGCTTTGGGCAGAGAGACTACGAGCAGTACTTC.

V gene TRBV28 combines with J gene TRBJ2-3, with D unclear. CDR1 is MDHEN and CDR2 is SYDVKM in the germline V gene. The CDR3 totals 14 residues. V was cut by 3 bases and J by 5 bases, with 12 bases left in between. In nucleotides, the CDR3 is TGTGCCAGCAGTTTGGGCATAAGGATAGATACGCAGTATTTT. Amino acid sequence: CASSLGIRIDTQYF.

V and J are TRBV3-1 (or the pseudogene TRBV3-2) and TRBJ2-7; D is possibly TRBD1 (6 bases). Germline V gene lookup returns CDR1 LGHDT and CDR2 YNNKEL (reference sequence). The germline V and J ends were trimmed by 8 bases and 4 bases, with 12 bases remaining between them. CDR3 length equals 12 residues. For the CDR3, the DNA is TGTGCCAGCGCCGGGACAACGTACGAGCAGTACTTC. Translating it yields CASAGTTYEQYF.

V and J are TRBV25-1 and TRBJ1-2, with D tentatively TRBD1 (6 bases). V dropped 8 bases and J dropped 5 bases, with 27 bases sitting between them. Germline assignment: CDR1 MGHDK and CDR2 SYGVNS. The CDR3 consists of 17 residues. Here the CDR3 reads CASATYGGADCRYGYTF. The CDR3 DNA sequence: TGTGCCAGCGCTACCTACGGGGGGGCTGATTGCAGGTATGGCTACACCTTC.